This T cell receptor beta chain was sequenced in a study of blood T cell repertoires in COVID-19. Background on the study: T cells, B-cell-depleted T cells, or PBMCs provided the cDNA or gDNA that served as material.

This table comes from immunoSEQ multiplex PCR, and its TCRdb copy is limited to in-frame clones, with some not included. Counted here are 200,000 to 300,000 clones, approximately 86% occurring once; the ten biggest clones make up over 4%. Sample: peripheral blood. This clonotype was sampled from a woman aged 55-70 years with COVID-19, enrolled during active disease.

CDR3 coding DNA: TGTGCCAGCAGCCAAGTATACGGAGCGGTACCCTACGAGCAGTACTTC. Protein: CASSQVYGAVPYEQYF. This rearrangement joins TRBV4-2 to TRBJ2-7; D may be TRBD2 (5 bases). The V gene lost 1 base and the J gene lost 2 bases, with 15 bases spanning the gap. Germline V gives CDR1 LGHNA, CDR2 YNFKEQ. The CDR3 is 16 amino acids.